This T cell receptor beta chain was found in a study of blood T cell repertoires in COVID-19. Profiling relied on immunoSEQ multiplex PCR, and the TCRdb table lists in-frame clones only, not all of them. The sample has 200,000 to 250,000 clones, approximately 84% seen once. Enrollment of patients from Seattle took place during active infection, with longitudinal follow-up. The receptor comes from a woman aged 80 or older with COVID-19, enrolled during active disease. Sequencing was carried out using peripheral blood.

CDR3 loop: CASSGGSRETQYF. CDR3 bases: TGTGCCAGCAGCGGCGGCAGCCGAGAGACCCAGTACTTC. The chain uses TRBV11-1 and TRBJ2-5, with D hard to call. The CDR3 totals 13 residues. Germline CDR1 is SGHAT and CDR2 is FQDESV (reference sequence). V gave up 5 bases and J gave up 4 bases, with 11 bases separating them.